This T cell receptor (beta chain) was recovered during a study of T cells in Graves' hyperthyroidism and ophthalmopathy. Patients between 18 and 65 years old had hyperthyroidism, newly diagnosed and lasting under 2 months. The sample of blood was obtained at first hyperthyroidism diagnosis (before any ophthalmopathy symptoms). CDR3 size: 13 residues. Germline lookup yields CDR1 LGHDT and CDR2 YNNKEL (reference sequence). The trim removed 5 bases at V and 6 bases at J, leaving 4 bases unmatched. The study's findings and limits: Expanded thyroid clonotypes (above 0.001) were mostly also found in blood. A model using 13 V-J features told ophthalmopathy apart from stable hyperthyroidism.

From RNA transcripts, TCR beta CDR3 regions were amplified. When the TCR CDR3 underwent first-round RT-PCR, the HTBI primer set was used. TCRdb independently ran MiXCR on the multiplex PCR reads; one entry per CDR3 protein. Counted here are 380,000 or so distinct CDR3 sequences, approximately 13% occurring once; the ten biggest clones make up more than 20%. In this sample, this clonotype turned up a few times. Antigen: not known. The chain is built from TRBV3-1 and TRBJ1-2, with TRBD1 matching 9 bases. This sequence was found in a man aged 30 to 39 with Graves' hyperthyroidism that later progressed to Graves' ophthalmopathy. Sequenced material: blood. CDR3 nucleotide sequence: TGTGCCAGCAGCTTCCGGGACAGGGATGGCTACACCTTC. The encoded protein is CASSFRDRDGYTF.